This T cell receptor (beta chain) comes out of a study of T-cell memory formation after mild COVID-19. Findings and limits, study-wide: Whether day 37 second-wave clones are SARS-CoV-2-specific was not confirmed. Researchers found some responding clones in pre-infection memory, a sign that cross-reactive memory joined.

Germline V gene data show CDR1 as DFQATT and CDR2 as SNEGSKA (reference sequence). The CDR3 consists of 11 residues. Trimming took off 7 bases at V and 0 bases at J, with 4 bases between the two ends. Sample barcodes and UMIs were carried by the TCR alpha and TCR beta cDNA libraries that 5'RACE generated with constant-segment primers. One entry per CDR3 protein, called by TCRdb with MiXCR from the 5' RACE reads. The sample contains a few hundred thousand distinct CDR3 sequences, about a sixth of which appear only once. A note on this clonotype: Its antigen is unknown.

This sequence joins TRBV20-1 and TRBJ2-1; no firm D call. The sample was PBMCs or a T cell subset sorted from them (not recorded which). This clonotype originated in a man between 18 and 29 years old who had mild COVID-19 (a few samples of this study predate the infection). Cell type and time point are not known. Here the CDR3 reads CSVDSYNEQFF. The CDR3 DNA is TGCAGTGTGGACTCCTACAATGAGCAGTTCTTC.